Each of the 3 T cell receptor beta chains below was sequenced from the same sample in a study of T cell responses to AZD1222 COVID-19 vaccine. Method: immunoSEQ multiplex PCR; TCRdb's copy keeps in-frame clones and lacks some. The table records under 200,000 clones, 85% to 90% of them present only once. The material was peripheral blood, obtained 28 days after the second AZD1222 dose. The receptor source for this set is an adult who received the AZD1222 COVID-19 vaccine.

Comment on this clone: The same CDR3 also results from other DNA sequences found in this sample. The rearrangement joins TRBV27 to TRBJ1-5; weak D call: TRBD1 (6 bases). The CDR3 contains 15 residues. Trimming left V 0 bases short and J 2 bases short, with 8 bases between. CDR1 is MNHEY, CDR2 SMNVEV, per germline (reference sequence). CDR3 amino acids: CASSLSGGGNQPQHF. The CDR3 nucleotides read TGTGCCAGCAGTTTATCAGGGGGGGGCAATCAGCCCCAGCATTTT.

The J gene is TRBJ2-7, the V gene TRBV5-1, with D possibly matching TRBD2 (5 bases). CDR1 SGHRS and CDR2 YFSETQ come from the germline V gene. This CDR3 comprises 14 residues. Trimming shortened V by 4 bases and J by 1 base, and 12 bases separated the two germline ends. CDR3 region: CASSPLPGSYEQYF. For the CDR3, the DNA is TGCGCCAGCAGCCCCCTGCCGGGGTCCTACGAGCAGTACTTC.

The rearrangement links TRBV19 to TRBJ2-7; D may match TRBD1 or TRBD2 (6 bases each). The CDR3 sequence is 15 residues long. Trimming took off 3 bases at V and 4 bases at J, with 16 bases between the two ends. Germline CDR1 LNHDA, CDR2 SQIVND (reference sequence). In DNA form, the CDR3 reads TGTGCCAGTAGTATCAAAGGGGGACTGACTTACGAGCAGTACTTC. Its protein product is CASSIKGGLTYEQYF. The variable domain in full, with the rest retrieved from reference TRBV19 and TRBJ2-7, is DGGITQSPKYLFRKEGQNVTLSCEQNLNHDAMYWYRQDPGQGLRLIYYSQIVNDFQKGDIAEGYSVSREKKESFPLTVTSAQKNPTAFYLCASSIKGGLTYEQYFGPGTRLTVT.